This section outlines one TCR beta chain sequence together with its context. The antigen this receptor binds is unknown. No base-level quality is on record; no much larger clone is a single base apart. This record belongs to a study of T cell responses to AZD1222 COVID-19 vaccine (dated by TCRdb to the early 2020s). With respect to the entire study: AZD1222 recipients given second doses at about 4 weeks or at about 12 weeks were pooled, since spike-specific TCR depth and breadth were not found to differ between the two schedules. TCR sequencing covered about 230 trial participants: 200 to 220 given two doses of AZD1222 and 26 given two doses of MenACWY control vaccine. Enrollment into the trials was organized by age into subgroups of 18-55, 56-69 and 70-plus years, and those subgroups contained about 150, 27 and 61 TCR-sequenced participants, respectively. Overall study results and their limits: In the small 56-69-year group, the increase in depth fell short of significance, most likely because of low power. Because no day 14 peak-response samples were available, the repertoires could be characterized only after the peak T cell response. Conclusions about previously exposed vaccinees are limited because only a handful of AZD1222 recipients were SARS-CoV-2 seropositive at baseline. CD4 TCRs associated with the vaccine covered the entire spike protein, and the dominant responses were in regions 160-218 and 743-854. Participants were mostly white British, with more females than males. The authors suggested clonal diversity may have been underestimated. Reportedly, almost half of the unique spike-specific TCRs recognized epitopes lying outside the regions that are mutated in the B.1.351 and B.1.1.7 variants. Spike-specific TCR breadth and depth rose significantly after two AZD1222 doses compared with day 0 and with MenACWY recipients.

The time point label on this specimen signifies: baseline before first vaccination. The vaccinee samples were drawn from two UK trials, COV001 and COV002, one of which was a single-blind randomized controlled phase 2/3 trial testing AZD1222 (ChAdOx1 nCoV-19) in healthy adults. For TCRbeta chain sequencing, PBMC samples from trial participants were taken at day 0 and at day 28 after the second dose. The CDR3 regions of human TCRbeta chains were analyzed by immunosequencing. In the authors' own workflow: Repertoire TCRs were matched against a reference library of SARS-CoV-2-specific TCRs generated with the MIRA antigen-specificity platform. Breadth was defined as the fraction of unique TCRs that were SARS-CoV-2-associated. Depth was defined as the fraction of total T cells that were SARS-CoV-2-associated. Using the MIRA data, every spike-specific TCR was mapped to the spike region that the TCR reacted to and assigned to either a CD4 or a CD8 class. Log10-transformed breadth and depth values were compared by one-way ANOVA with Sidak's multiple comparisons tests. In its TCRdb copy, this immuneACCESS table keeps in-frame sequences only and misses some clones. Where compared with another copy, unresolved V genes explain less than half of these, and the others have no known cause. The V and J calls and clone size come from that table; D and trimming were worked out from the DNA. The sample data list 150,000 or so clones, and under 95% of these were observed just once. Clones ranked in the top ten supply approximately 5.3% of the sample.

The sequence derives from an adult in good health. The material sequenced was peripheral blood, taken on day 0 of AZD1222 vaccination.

The DNA is TGTGCCAGTAGGAGCGACAGGCGGGATCAGCCCCAGCATTTT. It translates to CASRSDRRDQPQHF. The rearrangement combines TRBV19 with TRBJ1-5, and possibly TRBD1, on 6 matching bases. The germline V gene (reference sequence) provides CDR1 LNHDA and CDR2 SQIVND. V and J are truncated by 6 bases and 5 bases respectively, leaving an intervening sequence of 14 bases. Spanning cysteine to phenylalanine, the CDR3 consists of 14 amino acids. Here the CDR3 DNA is all that survives: 42 bases in frame from base 1. With the portions outside the CDR3 filled from the reference TRBV19 and TRBJ1-5 genes, the complete variable region becomes DGGITQSPKYLFRKEGQNVTLSCEQNLNHDAMYWYRQDPGQGLRLIYYSQIVNDFQKGDIAEGYSVSREKKESFPLTVTSAQKNPTAFYLCASRSDRRDQPQHFGDGTRLSIL.